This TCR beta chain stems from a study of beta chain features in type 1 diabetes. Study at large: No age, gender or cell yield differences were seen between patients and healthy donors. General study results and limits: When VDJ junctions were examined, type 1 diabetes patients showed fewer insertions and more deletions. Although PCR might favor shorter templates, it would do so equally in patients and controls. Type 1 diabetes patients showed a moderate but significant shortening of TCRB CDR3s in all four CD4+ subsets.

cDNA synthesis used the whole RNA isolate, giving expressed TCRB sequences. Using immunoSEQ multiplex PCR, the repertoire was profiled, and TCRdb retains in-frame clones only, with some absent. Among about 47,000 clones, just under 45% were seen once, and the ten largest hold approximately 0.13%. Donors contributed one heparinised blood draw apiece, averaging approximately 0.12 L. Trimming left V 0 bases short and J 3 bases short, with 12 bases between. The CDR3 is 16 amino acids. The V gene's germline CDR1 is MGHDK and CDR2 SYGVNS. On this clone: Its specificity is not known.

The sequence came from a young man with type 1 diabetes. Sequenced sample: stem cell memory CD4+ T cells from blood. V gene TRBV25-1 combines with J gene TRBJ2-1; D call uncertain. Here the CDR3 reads CASSEYGGVDYNEQFF. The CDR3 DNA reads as TGTGCCAGCAGTGAATACGGCGGCGTGGACTACAATGAGCAGTTCTTC.